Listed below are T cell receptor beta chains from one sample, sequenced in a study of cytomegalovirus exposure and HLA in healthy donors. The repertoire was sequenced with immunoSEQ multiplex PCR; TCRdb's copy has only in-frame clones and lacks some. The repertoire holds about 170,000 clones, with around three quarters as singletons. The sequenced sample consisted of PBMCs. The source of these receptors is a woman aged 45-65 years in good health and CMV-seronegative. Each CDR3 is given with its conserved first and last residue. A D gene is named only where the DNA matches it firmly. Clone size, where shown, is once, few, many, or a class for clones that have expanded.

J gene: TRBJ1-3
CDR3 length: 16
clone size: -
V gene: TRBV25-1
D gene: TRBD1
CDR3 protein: CASSQGGGGPGNTIYF
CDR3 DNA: TGTGCCAGCAGTCAGGGGGGTGGGGGGCCTGGAAACACCATATATTTT

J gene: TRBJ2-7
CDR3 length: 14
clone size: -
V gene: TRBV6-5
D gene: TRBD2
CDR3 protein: CASSRLAEGYEQYF
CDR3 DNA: TGTGCCAGCAGTCGACTAGCGGAGGGCTACGAGCAGTACTTC

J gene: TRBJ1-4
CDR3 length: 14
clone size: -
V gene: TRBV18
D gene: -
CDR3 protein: CASSPRQTNEKLFF
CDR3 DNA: TGTGCCAGCTCACCACGACAGACTAATGAAAAACTGTTTTTT

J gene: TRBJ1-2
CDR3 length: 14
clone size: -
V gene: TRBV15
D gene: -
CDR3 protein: CATSRPRALGGYTF
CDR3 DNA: TGTGCCACCAGCAGACCGAGGGCCTTAGGGGGCTACACCTTC

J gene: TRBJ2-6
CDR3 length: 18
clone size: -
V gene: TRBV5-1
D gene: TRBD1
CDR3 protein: CASSPGGQGASGANVLTF
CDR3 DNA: TGCGCCAGCAGCCCGGGGGGACAGGGGGCTTCTGGGGCCAACGTCCTGACTTTC

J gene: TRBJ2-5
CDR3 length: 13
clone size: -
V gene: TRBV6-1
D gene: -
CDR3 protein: CASSDTTGETQYF
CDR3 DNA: TGTGCCAGCAGTGATACTACAGGGGAGACCCAGTACTTC

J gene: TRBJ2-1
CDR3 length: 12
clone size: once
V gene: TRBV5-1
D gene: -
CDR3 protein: CASSFGTLEQFF
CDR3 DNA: TGCGCCAGCAGCTTCGGGACTCTCGAGCAGTTCTTC

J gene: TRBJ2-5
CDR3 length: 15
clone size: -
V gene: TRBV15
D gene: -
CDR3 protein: CATSRAFGVGETQYF
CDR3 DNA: TGTGCCACCAGCAGAGCCTTTGGAGTGGGAGAGACCCAGTACTTC

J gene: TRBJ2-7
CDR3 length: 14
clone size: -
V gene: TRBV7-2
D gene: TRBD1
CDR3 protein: CASSRQGAPPEQYF
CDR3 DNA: TGTGCCAGCAGCAGACAGGGGGCTCCCCCCGAGCAGTACTTC

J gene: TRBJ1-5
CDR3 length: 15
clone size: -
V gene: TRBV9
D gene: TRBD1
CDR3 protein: CASSGGTGVSQPQHF
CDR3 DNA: TGTGCCAGCAGCGGTGGGACAGGGGTGAGTCAGCCCCAGCATTTT

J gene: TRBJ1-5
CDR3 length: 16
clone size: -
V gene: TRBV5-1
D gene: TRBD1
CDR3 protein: CASSWGDRASNQPQHF
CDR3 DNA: TGCGCCAGCAGCTGGGGGGACAGGGCTAGCAATCAGCCCCAGCATTTT

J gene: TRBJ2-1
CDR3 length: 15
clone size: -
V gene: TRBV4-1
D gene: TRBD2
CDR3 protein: CASSQSSGSVNEQFF
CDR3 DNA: TGCGCCAGCAGCCAATCTAGCGGGAGCGTCAATGAGCAGTTCTTC

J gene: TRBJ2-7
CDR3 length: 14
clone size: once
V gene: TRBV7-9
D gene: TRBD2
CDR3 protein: CASSVSGRVDEQYF
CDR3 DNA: TGTGCCAGCAGCGTTAGCGGGAGGGTAGACGAGCAGTACTTC

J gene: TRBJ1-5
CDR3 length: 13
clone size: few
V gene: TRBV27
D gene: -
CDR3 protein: CASSLSEDQPQHF
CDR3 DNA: TGTGCCAGCAGTTTAAGCGAGGATCAGCCCCAGCATTTT

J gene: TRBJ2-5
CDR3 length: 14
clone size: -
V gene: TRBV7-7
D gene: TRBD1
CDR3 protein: CASSATGAGETQYF
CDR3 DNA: TGTGCTAGCAGCGCGACAGGGGCGGGAGAGACCCAGTACTTC

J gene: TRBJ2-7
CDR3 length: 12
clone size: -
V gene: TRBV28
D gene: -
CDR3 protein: CASRQDSYEQYF
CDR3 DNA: TGTGCCAGCAGGCAGGACAGCTACGAGCAGTACTTC

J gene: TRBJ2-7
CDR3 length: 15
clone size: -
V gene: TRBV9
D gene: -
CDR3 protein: CASSVSSGASYEQYF
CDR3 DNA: TGTGCCAGCAGTGTTTCGAGCGGAGCCTCCTACGAGCAGTACTTC

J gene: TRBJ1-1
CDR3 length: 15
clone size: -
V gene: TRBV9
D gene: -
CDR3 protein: CASSVAPRVNTEAFF
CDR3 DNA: TGTGCCAGCAGCGTTGCCCCACGGGTGAACACTGAAGCTTTCTTT

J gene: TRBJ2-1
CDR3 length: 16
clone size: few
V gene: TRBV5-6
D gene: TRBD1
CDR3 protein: CASSFEPGQGRNEQFF
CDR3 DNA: TGTGCCAGCAGCTTTGAACCGGGACAGGGTAGGAATGAGCAGTTCTTC

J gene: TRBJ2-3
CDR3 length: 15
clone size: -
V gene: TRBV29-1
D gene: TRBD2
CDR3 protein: CSVALSSGTTDTQYF
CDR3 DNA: TGCAGCGTTGCACTCTCTAGCGGGACTACAGATACGCAGTATTTT

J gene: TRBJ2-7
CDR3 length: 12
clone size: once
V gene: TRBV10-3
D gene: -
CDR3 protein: CAISQGGYEQYF
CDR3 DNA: TGTGCCATCAGTCAGGGGGGATACGAGCAGTACTTC

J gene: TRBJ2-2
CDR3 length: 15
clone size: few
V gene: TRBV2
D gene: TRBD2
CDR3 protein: CASSEGSGSTGELFF
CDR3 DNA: TGTGCCAGCAGTGAGGGTAGCGGGAGCACCGGGGAGCTGTTTTTT

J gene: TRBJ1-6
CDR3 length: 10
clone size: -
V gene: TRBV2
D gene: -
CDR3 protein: CASSDPALHF
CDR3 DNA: TGTGCCAGCAGTGATCCGGCCCTCCACTTT

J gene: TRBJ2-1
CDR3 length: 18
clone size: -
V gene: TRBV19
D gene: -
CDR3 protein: CASSISSGPSVPYNEQFF
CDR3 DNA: TGTGCCAGTAGTATTTCGTCAGGGCCGTCCGTCCCTTACAATGAGCAGTTCTTC

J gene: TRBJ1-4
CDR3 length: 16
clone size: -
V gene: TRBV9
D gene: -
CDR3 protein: CASSVAGGRPNEKLFF
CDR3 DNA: TGTGCCAGCAGCGTAGCCGGGGGAAGGCCTAATGAAAAACTGTTTTTT

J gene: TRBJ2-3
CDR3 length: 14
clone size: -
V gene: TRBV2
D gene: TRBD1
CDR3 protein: CASRSGQGEETQYF
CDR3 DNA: TGTGCCAGCAGGTCGGGACAGGGAGAGGAGACGCAGTATTTT

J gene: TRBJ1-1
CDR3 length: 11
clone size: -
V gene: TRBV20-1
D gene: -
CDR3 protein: CSARLDREAFF
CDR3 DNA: TGCAGTGCTAGACTCGACAGGGAAGCTTTCTTT

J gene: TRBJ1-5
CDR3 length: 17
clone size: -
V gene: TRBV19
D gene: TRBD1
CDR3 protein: CASSPGQGFYSNQPQHF
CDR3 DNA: TGTGCCAGTAGTCCCGGACAGGGGTTCTATAGCAATCAGCCCCAGCATTTT

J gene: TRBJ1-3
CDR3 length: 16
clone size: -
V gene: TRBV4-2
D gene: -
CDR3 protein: CASSQAHGGTGNTIYF
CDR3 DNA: TGTGCCAGCAGCCAGGCTCATGGAGGGACTGGAAACACCATATATTTT

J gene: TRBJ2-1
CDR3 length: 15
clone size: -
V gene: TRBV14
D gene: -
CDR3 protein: CASSHLETTYNEQFF
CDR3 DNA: TGTGCCAGCAGCCATTTGGAGACTACCTACAATGAGCAGTTCTTC

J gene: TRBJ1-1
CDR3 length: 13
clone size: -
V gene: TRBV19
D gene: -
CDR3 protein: CASSLGVRTEAFF
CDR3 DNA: TGTGCCAGTAGTCTCGGGGTAAGAACTGAAGCTTTCTTT

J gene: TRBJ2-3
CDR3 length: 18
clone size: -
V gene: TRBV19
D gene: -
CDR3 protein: CASSIVLSGGASTDTQYF
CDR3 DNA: TGTGCCAGTAGTATAGTCCTTTCGGGCGGGGCTAGCACAGATACGCAGTATTTT

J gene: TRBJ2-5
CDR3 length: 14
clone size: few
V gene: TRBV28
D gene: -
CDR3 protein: CASSLAGMESTQYF
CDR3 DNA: TGTGCCAGCAGTTTGGCAGGGATGGAGTCGACCCAGTACTTC

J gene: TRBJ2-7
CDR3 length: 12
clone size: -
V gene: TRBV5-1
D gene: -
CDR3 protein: CASSHLANEQYF
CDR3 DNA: TGCGCCAGCAGCCACCTAGCGAACGAGCAGTACTTC

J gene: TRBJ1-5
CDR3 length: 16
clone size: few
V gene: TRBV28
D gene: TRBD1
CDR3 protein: CASRESGQGAGQPQHF
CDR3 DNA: TGTGCCAGCAGAGAATCGGGACAGGGGGCAGGTCAGCCCCAGCATTTT

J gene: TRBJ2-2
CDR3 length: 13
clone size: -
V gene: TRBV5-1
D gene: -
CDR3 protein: CASSVQITGELFF
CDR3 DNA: TGCGCCAGCAGCGTTCAGATCACCGGGGAGCTGTTTTTT

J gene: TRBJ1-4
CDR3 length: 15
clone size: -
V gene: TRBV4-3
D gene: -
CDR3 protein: CASSQDVGQNEKLFF
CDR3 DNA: TGCGCCAGCAGCCAAGATGTCGGTCAAAATGAAAAACTGTTTTTT

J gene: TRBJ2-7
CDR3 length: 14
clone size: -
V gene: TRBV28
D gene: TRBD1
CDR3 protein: CASIDGTGSYEQYF
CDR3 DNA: TGTGCCAGCATAGACGGGACAGGGTCCTACGAGCAGTACTTC

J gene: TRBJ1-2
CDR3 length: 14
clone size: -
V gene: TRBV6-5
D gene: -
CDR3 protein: CASSTQIGTALPTF
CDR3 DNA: TGTGCCAGCAGTACCCAAATTGGTACCGCTCTACCCACCTTC

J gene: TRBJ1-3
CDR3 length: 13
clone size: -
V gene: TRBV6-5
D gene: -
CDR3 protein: CASSYSTGNTIYF
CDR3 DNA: TGTGCCAGCAGTTACTCTACTGGAAACACCATATATTTT

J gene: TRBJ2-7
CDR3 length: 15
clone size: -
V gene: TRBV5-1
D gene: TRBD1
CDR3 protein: CASSLDGTGHYEQYF
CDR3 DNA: TGCGCCAGCAGCTTGGACGGGACAGGGCACTACGAGCAGTACTTC

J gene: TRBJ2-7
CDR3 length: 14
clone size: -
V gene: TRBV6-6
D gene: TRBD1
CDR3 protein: CASRKGQGAYEQYF
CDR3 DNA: TGTGCCAGCAGGAAAGGACAGGGGGCTTACGAGCAGTACTTC

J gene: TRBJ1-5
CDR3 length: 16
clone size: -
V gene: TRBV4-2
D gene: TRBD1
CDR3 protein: CASSQDGTGTIQPQHF
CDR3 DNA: TGTGCCAGCAGCCAAGATGGGACAGGGACCATACAGCCCCAGCATTTT

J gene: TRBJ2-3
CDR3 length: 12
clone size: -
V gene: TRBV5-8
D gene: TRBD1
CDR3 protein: CVSSLSGGTQYF
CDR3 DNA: TGTGTCAGCAGCTTGTCAGGGGGCACGCAGTATTTT

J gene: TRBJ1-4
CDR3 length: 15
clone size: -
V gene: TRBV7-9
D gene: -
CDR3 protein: CSSSYRGQLNEKLFF
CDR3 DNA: TGTTCCAGCAGCTACAGAGGACAGTTAAATGAAAAACTGTTTTTT

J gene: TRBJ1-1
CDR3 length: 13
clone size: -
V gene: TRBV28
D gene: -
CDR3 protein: CASSLSWNTEAFF
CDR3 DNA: TGTGCCAGCAGCCTTTCTTGGAACACTGAAGCTTTCTTT

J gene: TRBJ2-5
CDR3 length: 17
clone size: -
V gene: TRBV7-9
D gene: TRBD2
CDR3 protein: CSSSLASSGRAWETQYF
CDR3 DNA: TGTTCCAGCAGCTTAGCATCTAGCGGGAGGGCTTGGGAGACCCAGTACTTC

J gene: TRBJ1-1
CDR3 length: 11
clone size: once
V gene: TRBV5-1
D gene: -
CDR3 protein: CASTSNTEAFF
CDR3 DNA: TGCGCCAGCACGTCGAACACTGAAGCTTTCTTT

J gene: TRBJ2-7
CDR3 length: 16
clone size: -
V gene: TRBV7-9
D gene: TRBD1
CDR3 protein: CASSLFAGTGAYEQYF
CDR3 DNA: TGTGCCAGCAGCTTATTTGCCGGGACAGGGGCCTACGAGCAGTACTTC

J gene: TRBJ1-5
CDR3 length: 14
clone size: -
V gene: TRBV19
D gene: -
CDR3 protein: CASSTPGPDQPQHF
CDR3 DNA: TGTGCCAGTAGTACCCCAGGGCCAGATCAGCCCCAGCATTTT